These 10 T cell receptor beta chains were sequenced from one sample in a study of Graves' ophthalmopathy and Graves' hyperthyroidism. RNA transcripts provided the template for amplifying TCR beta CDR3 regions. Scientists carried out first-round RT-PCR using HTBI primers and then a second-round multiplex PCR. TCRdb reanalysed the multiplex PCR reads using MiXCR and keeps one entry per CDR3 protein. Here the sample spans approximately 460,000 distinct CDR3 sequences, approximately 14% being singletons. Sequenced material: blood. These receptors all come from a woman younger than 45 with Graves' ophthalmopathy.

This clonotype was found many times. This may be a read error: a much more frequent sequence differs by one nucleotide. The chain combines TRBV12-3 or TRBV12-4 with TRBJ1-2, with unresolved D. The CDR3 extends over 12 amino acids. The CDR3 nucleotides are TGTGCCAGCAGCAACAGCAACTATGGCCACACCTTC. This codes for CASSNSNYGHTF.

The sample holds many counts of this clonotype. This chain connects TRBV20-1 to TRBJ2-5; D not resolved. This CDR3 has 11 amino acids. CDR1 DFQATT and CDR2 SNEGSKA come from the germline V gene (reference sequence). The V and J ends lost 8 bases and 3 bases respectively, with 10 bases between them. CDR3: CSLSFEETQYF. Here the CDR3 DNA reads TGCAGTCTTTCCTTCGAAGAGACCCAGTACTTC.

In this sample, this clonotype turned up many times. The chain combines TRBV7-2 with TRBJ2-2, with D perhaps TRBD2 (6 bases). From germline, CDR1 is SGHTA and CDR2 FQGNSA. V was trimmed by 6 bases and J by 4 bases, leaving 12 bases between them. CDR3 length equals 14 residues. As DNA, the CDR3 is TGTGCCAGCAGGTCGGGAGTTAGCACCGGGGAGCTGTTTTTT. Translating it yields CASRSGVSTGELFF.

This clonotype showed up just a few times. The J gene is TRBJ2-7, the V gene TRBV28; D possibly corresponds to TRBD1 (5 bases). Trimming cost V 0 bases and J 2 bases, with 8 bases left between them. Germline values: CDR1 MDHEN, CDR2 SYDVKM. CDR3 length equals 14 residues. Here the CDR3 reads CASSLWDNPYEQYF. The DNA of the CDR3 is TGTGCCAGCAGTTTATGGGACAATCCCTACGAGCAGTACTTC.

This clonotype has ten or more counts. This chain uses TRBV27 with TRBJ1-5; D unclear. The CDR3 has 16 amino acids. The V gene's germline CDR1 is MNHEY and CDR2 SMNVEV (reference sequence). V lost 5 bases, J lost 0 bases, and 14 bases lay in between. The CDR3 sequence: CASSPIGSYSNQPQHF. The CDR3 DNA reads TGTGCCAGCAGTCCTATAGGGAGCTATAGCAATCAGCCCCAGCATTTT.

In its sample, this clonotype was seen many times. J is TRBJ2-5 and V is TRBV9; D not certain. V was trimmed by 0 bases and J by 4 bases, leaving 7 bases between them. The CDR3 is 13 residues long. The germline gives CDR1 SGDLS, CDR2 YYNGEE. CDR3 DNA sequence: TGTGCCAGCAGCGTAGCCACCTTAGAGACCCAGTACTTC. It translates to CASSVATLETQYF.

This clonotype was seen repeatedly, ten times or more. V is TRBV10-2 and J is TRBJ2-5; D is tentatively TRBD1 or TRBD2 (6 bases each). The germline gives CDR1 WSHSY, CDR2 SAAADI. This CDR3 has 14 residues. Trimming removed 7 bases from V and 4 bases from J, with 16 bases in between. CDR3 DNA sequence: TGCGCCAGCAAGACGGCCGGGGGCGGAGAGACCCAGTACTTC. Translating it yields CASKTAGGGETQYF.

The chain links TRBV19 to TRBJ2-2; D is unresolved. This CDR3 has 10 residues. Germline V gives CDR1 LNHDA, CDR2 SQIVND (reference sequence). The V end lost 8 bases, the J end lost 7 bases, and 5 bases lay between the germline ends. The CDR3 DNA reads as TGTGCCAGTGGTCGCGGGGAGCTGTTTTTT. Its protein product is CASGRGELFF.

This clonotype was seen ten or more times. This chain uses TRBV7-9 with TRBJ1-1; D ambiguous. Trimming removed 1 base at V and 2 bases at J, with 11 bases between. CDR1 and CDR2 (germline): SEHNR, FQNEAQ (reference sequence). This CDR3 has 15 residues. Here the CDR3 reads CASSLVGSRNTEAFF. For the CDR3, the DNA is TGTGCCAGCAGCTTAGTTGGATCCAGAAACACTGAAGCTTTCTTT. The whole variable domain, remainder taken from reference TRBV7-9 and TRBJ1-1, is DTGVSQNPRHKITKRGQNVTFRCDPISEHNRLYWYRQTLGQGPEFLTYFQNEAQLEKSRLLSDRFSAERPKGSFSTLEIQRTEQGDSAMYLCASSLVGSRNTEAFFGQGTRLTVV.

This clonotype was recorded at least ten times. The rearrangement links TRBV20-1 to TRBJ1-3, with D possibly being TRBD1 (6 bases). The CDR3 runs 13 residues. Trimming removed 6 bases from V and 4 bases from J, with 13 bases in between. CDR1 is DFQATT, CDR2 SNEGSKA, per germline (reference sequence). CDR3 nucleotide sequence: TGCAGTGCCGAACAGGGTGGAGGAAACACCATATATTTT. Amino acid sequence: CSAEQGGGNTIYF.